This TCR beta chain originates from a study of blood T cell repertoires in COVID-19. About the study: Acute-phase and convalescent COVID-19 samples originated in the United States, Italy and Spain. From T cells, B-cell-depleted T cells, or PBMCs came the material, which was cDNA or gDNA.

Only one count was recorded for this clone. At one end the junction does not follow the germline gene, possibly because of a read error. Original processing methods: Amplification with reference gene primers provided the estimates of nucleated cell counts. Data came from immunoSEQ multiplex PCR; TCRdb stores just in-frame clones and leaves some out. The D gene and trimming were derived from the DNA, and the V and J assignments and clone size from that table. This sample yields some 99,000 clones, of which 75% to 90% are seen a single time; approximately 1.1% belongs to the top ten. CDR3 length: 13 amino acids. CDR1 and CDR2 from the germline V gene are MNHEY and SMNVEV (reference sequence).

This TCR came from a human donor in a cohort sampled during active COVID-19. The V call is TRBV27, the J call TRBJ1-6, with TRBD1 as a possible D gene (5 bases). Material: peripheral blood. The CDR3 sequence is CAAASGVNSPLHF. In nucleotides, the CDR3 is TGCGCTGCGGCGTCGGGGGTAAATTCACCCCTCCACTTT.